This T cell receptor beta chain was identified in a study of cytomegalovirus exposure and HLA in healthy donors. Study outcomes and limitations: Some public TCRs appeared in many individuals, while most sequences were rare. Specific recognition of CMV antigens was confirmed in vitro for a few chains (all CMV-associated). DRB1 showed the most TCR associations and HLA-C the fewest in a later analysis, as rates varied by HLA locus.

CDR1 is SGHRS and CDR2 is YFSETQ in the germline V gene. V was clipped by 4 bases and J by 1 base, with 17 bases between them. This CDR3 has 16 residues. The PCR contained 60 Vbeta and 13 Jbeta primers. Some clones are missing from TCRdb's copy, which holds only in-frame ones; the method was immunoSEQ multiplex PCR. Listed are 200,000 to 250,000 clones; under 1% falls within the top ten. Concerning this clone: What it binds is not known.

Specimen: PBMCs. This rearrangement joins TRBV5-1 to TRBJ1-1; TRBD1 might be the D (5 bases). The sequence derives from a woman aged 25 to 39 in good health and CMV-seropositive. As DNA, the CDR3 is TGCGCCAGCAGCCCCGTTTTGAGGAGGGGGAACACTGAAGCTTTCTTT. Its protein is CASSPVLRRGNTEAFF.